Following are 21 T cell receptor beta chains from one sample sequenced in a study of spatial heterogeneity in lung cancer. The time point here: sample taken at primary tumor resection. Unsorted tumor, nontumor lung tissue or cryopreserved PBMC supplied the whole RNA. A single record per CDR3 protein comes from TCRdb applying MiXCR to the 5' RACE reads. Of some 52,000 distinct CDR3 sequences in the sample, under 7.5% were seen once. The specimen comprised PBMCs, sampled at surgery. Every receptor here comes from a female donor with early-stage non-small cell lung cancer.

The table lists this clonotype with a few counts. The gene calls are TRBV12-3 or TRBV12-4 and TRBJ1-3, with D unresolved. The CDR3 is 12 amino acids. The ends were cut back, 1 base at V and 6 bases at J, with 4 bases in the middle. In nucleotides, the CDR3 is TGTGCCAGCAGTTTAGGGGAAAACACCATATATTTT. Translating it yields CASSLGENTIYF.

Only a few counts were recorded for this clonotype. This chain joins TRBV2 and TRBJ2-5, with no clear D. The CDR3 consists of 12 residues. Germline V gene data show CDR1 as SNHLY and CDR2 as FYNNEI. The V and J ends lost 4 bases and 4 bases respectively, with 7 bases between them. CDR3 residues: CASSVRRETQYF. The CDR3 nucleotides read TGTGCCAGCAGTGTTCGGCGAGAGACCCAGTACTTC.

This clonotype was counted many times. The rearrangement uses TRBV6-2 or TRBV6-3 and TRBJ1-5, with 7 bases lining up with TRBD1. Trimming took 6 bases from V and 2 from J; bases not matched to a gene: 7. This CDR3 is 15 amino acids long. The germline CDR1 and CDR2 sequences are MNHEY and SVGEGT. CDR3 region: CASRPGGAGNQPQHF. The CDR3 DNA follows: TGTGCCAGCAGACCAGGGGGGGCTGGCAATCAGCCCCAGCATTTT.

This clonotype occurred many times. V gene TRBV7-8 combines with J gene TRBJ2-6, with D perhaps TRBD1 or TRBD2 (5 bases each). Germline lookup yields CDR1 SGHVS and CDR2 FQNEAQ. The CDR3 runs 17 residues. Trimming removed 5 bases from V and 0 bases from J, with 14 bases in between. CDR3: CASSPGTVSSGANVLTF. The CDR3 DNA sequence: TGTGCCAGCAGCCCCGGGACGGTTAGCTCTGGGGCCAACGTCCTGACTTTC. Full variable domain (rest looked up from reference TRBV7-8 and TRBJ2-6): GAGVSQSPRYKVAKRGQDVALRCDPISGHVSLFWYQQALGQGPEFLTYFQNEAQLDKSGLPSDRFFAERPEGSVSTLKIQRTQQEDSAVYLCASSPGTVSSGANVLTFGAGSRLTVL.

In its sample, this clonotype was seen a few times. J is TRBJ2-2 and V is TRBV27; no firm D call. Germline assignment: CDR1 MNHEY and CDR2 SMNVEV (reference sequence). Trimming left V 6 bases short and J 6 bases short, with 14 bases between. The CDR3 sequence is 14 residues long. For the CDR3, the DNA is TGTGCCAGCAGGTCTCTAGGGTACTCCGGGGAGCTGTTTTTT. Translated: CASRSLGYSGELFF.

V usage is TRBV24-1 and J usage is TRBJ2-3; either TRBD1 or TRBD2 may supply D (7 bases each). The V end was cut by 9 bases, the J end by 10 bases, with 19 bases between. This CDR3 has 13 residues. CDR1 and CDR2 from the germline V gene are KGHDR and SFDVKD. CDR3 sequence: CATGRQGGGAQYF. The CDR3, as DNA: TGTGCCACCGGAAGACAGGGAGGGGGGGCGCAGTATTTT.

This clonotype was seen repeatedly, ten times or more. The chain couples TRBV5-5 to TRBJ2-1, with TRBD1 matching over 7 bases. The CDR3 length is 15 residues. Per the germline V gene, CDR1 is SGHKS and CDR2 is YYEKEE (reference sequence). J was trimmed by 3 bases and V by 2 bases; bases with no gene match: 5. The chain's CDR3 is CASSFLTGYYNEQFF. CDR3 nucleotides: TGTGCCAGCAGCTTCTTGACAGGGTACTACAATGAGCAGTTCTTC.

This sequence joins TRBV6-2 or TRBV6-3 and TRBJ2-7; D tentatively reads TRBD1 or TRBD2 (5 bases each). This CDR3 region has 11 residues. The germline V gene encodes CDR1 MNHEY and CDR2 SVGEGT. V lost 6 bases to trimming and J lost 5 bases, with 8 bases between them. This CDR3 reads CASRGPHEQYF. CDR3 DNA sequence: TGTGCCAGCAGGGGACCGCACGAGCAGTACTTC.

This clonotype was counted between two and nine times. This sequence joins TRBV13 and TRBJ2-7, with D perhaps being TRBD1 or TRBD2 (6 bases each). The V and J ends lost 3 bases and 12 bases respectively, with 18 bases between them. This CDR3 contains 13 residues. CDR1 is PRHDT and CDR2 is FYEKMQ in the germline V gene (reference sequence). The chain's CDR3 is CASSFEQRGVRYF. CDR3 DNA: TGTGCCAGCAGCTTTGAACAAAGGGGGGTCCGGTACTTC.

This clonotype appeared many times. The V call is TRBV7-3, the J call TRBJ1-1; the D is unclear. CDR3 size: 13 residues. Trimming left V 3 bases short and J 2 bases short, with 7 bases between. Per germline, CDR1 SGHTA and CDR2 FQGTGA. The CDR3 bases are TGTGCCAGCAGCTTGGAATACAACACTGAAGCTTTCTTT. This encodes CASSLEYNTEAFF.

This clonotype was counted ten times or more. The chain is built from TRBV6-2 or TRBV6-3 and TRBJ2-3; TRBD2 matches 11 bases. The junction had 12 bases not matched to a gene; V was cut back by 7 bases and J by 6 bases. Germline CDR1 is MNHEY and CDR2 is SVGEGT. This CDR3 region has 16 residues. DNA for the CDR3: TGTGCCAGCAACCCTAGACTAGCGGGATGGTTGGATACGCAGTATTTT. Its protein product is CASNPRLAGWLDTQYF.

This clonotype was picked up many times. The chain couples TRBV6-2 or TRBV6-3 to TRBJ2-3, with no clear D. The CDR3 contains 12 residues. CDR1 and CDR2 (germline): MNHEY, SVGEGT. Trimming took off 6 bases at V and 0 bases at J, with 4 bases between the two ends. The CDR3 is CASRESTDTQYF. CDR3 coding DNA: TGTGCCAGCAGAGAGAGCACAGATACGCAGTATTTT.

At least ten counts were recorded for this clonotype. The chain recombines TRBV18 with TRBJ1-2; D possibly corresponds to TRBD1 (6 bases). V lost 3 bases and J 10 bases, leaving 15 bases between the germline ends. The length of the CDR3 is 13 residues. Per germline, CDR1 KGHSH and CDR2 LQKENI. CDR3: CASSPGTSGFYTF. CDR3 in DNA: TGTGCCAGCTCACCCGGGACATCCGGGTTCTACACCTTC.

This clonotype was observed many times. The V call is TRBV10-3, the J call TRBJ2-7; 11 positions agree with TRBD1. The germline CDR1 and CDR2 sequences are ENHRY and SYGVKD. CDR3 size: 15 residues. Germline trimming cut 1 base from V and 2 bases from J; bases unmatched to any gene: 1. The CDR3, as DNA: TGTGCCATCAGTGAGTGGGGACAGGGGGCCTACGAGCAGTACTTC. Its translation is CAISEWGQGAYEQYF.

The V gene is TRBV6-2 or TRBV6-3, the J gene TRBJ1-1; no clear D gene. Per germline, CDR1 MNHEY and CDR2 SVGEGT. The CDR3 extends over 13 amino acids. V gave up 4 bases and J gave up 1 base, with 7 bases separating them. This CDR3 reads CASSWTENTEAFF. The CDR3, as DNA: TGTGCCAGCAGTTGGACGGAGAACACTGAAGCTTTCTTT.

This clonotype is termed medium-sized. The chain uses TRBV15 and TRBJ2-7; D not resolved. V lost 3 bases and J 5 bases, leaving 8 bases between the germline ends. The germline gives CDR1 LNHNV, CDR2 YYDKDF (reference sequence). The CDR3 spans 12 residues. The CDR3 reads CATSSGSDEQYF. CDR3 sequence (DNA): TGTGCCACCAGCAGTGGGTCTGACGAGCAGTACTTC.

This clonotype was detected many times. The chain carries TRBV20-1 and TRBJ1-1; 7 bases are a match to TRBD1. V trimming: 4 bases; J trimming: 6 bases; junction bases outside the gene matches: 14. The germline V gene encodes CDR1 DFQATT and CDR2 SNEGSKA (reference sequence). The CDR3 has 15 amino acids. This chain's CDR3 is CSATKIRTGGAEAFF. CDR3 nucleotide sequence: TGCAGTGCTACCAAGATACGGACAGGAGGCGCTGAAGCTTTCTTT.

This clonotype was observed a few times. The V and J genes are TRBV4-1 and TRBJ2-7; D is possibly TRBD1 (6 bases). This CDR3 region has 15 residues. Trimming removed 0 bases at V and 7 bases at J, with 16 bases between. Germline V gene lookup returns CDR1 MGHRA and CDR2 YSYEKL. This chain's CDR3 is CASSQENNREREQYF. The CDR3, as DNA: TGCGCCAGCAGCCAAGAAAACAACAGGGAGAGAGAGCAGTACTTC.

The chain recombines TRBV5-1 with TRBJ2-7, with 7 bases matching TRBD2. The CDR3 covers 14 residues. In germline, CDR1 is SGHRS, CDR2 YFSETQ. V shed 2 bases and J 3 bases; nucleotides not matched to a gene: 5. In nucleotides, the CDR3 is TGCGCCAGCAGCTTTCCTAGCGGTCGCTACGAGCAGTACTTC. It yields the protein CASSFPSGRYEQYF. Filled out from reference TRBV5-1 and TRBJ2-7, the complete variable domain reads KAGVTQTPRYLIKTRGQQVTLSCSPISGHRSVSWYQQTPGQGLQFLFEYFSETQRNKGNFPGRFSGRQFSNSRSEMNVSTLELGDSALYLCASSFPSGRYEQYFGPGTRLTVT.

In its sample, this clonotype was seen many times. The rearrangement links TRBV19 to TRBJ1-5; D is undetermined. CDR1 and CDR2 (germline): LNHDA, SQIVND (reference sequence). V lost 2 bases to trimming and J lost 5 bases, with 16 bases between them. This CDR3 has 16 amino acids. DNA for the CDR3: TGTGCCAGTAGTATAATAGGTGCGCAGGCACATCAGCCCCAGCATTTT. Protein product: CASSIIGAQAHQPQHF.

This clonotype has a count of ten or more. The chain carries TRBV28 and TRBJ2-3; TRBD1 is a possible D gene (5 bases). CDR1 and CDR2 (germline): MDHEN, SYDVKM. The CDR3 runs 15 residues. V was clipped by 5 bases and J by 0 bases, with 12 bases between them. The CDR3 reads CASSPGIGSTDTQYF. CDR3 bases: TGTGCCAGCAGTCCAGGGATAGGGAGCACAGATACGCAGTATTTT.